This TCR beta chain was documented in a study of PD-1 blockade in classical Hodgkin lymphoma. The protocol was immunoSEQ multiplex PCR, while the TCRdb copy is restricted to in-frame clones and leaves out a portion. The sample carries tens of thousands of clones, over 85% recorded once. CDR1 is MRHNA and CDR2 is SNTAGT in the germline V gene. V lost 0 bases, J lost 7 bases, and 6 bases stayed unmatched. This CDR3 is 16 amino acids long. As for time point: cycle 4 day 1 (C4D1), after less than 7 weeks of nivolumab. Each of the patients experienced relapse following autologous stem cell transplantation, and their brentuximab vedotin exposure differed. Complete response, partial response or progressive disease constituted the best response categories observed.

The V and J genes are TRBV6-4 and TRBJ1-6; TRBD1 matches at 7 bases. This material consisted of peripheral blood mononuclear cells (PBMCs), taken before the fourth cycle of nivolumab. This sequence originates from a human donor with classical Hodgkin lymphoma. The CDR3 region has the DNA TGTGCCAGCAGTGACTCCAGACAGGGTGGGAATTCACCCCTCCACTTT. Translated: CASSDSRQGGNSPLHF.